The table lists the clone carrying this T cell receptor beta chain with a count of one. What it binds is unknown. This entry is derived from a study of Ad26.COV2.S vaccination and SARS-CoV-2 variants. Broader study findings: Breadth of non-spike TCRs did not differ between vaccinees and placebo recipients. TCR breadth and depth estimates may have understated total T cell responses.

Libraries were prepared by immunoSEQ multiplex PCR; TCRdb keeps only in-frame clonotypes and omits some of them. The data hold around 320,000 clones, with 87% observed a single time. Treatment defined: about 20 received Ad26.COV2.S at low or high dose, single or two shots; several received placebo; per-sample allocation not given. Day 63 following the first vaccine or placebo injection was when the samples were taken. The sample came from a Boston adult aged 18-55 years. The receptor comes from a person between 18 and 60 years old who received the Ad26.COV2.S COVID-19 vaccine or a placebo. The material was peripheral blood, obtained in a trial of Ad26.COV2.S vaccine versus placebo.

The CDR3 spells CASSLWASAYGYTF. DNA of the CDR3: TGTGCCAGCAGCTTGTGGGCCAGCGCATATGGCTACACCTTC. The chain uses TRBV11-2 and TRBJ1-2; no firm D call. Germline V gives CDR1 SGHAT, CDR2 FQNNGV. Trimming pared 3 bases from V and 5 bases from J, leaving 13 bases between. The CDR3 sequence is 14 residues long. Based on the CDR3 plus reference TRBV11-2 and TRBJ1-2, the full variable domain is EAGVAQSPRYKIIEKRQSVAFWCNPISGHATLYWYQQILGQGPKLLIQFQNNGVVDDSQLPKDRFSAERLKGVDSTLKIQPAKLEDSAVYLCASSLWASAYGYTFGSGTRLTVV.